This TCR beta chain was found in a study of T cell clonotyping in hematopoietic cell transplantation. Study-level findings and limits: Pathologically expanded recipient clonotypes increased progressively from day 30 to day 180 as diversity fell. Graft donor and pretransplant recipient Inverse Simpson Index values predicted broader posttransplant TCR diversity. Without cell sorting, CD4 versus CD8 contributions remain unresolved. At the given depth, recipient repertoires were over 97% de novo clonotypes.

This clone was found once. Its antigen is unknown. The CDR3 is 18 amino acids. Germline V gene sequence: CDR1 SGHRS, CDR2 YFSETQ. The V gene end was trimmed by 4 bases and the J gene end by 0 bases; junction bases not matched to a gene: 11. Assay used: immunoSEQ multiplex PCR; TCRdb lists only in-frame clones, some missing. This table holds about 69,000 clones, approximately 94% found once. The chain has TRBV5-1 and TRBJ2-7; 12 bases are a match to TRBD2. The material sequenced was peripheral blood mononuclear cells. The clonotype comes from a man aged 45-60 years in good health. Some clones in this sample may be carry-over from other donors' samples. CDR3 residues: CASSARLAGASISYEQYF. The CDR3 DNA reads as TGCGCCAGCAGCGCTCGACTAGCGGGGGCTTCCATCTCCTACGAGCAGTACTTC. Filled out from reference TRBV5-1 and TRBJ2-7, the complete variable domain reads KAGVTQTPRYLIKTRGQQVTLSCSPISGHRSVSWYQQTPGQGLQFLFEYFSETQRNKGNFPGRFSGRQFSNSRSEMNVSTLELGDSALYLCASSARLAGASISYEQYFGPGTRLTVT.